This TCR beta chain was identified in a study of cytomegalovirus exposure and HLA in healthy donors. Regarding this clone: Its antigen is unknown.

13 Jbeta primers and 60 Vbeta primers were used for the PCR. The repertoire was sequenced with immunoSEQ multiplex PCR; TCRdb's copy has only in-frame clones and lacks some. The sample lists around 150,000 clones, about 66% occurring once. Study observations and caveats: Presence/absence analyses supposed approximately even sequencing depth among donors. Segments of the TCR beta V type were, in most cases, productive about 90% or about 30% of the time in an earlier analysis.

J gave up 5 bases and V 6 bases, and 15 bases lay outside the gene matches. This CDR3 has 17 amino acids. Per germline, CDR1 SQVTM and CDR2 ANQGSEA. Sequenced material: PBMCs. The sequence was collected from a male donor in good health and CMV-seronegative. This rearrangement joins TRBV29-1 to TRBJ2-1; TRBD1 agrees at 11 bases. Written as DNA, the CDR3 is TGCAGCGTCGCTCGGACAGGGGGCGCGGGTAAGAACAATGAGCAGTTCTTC. It is translated as CSVARTGGAGKNNEQFF.